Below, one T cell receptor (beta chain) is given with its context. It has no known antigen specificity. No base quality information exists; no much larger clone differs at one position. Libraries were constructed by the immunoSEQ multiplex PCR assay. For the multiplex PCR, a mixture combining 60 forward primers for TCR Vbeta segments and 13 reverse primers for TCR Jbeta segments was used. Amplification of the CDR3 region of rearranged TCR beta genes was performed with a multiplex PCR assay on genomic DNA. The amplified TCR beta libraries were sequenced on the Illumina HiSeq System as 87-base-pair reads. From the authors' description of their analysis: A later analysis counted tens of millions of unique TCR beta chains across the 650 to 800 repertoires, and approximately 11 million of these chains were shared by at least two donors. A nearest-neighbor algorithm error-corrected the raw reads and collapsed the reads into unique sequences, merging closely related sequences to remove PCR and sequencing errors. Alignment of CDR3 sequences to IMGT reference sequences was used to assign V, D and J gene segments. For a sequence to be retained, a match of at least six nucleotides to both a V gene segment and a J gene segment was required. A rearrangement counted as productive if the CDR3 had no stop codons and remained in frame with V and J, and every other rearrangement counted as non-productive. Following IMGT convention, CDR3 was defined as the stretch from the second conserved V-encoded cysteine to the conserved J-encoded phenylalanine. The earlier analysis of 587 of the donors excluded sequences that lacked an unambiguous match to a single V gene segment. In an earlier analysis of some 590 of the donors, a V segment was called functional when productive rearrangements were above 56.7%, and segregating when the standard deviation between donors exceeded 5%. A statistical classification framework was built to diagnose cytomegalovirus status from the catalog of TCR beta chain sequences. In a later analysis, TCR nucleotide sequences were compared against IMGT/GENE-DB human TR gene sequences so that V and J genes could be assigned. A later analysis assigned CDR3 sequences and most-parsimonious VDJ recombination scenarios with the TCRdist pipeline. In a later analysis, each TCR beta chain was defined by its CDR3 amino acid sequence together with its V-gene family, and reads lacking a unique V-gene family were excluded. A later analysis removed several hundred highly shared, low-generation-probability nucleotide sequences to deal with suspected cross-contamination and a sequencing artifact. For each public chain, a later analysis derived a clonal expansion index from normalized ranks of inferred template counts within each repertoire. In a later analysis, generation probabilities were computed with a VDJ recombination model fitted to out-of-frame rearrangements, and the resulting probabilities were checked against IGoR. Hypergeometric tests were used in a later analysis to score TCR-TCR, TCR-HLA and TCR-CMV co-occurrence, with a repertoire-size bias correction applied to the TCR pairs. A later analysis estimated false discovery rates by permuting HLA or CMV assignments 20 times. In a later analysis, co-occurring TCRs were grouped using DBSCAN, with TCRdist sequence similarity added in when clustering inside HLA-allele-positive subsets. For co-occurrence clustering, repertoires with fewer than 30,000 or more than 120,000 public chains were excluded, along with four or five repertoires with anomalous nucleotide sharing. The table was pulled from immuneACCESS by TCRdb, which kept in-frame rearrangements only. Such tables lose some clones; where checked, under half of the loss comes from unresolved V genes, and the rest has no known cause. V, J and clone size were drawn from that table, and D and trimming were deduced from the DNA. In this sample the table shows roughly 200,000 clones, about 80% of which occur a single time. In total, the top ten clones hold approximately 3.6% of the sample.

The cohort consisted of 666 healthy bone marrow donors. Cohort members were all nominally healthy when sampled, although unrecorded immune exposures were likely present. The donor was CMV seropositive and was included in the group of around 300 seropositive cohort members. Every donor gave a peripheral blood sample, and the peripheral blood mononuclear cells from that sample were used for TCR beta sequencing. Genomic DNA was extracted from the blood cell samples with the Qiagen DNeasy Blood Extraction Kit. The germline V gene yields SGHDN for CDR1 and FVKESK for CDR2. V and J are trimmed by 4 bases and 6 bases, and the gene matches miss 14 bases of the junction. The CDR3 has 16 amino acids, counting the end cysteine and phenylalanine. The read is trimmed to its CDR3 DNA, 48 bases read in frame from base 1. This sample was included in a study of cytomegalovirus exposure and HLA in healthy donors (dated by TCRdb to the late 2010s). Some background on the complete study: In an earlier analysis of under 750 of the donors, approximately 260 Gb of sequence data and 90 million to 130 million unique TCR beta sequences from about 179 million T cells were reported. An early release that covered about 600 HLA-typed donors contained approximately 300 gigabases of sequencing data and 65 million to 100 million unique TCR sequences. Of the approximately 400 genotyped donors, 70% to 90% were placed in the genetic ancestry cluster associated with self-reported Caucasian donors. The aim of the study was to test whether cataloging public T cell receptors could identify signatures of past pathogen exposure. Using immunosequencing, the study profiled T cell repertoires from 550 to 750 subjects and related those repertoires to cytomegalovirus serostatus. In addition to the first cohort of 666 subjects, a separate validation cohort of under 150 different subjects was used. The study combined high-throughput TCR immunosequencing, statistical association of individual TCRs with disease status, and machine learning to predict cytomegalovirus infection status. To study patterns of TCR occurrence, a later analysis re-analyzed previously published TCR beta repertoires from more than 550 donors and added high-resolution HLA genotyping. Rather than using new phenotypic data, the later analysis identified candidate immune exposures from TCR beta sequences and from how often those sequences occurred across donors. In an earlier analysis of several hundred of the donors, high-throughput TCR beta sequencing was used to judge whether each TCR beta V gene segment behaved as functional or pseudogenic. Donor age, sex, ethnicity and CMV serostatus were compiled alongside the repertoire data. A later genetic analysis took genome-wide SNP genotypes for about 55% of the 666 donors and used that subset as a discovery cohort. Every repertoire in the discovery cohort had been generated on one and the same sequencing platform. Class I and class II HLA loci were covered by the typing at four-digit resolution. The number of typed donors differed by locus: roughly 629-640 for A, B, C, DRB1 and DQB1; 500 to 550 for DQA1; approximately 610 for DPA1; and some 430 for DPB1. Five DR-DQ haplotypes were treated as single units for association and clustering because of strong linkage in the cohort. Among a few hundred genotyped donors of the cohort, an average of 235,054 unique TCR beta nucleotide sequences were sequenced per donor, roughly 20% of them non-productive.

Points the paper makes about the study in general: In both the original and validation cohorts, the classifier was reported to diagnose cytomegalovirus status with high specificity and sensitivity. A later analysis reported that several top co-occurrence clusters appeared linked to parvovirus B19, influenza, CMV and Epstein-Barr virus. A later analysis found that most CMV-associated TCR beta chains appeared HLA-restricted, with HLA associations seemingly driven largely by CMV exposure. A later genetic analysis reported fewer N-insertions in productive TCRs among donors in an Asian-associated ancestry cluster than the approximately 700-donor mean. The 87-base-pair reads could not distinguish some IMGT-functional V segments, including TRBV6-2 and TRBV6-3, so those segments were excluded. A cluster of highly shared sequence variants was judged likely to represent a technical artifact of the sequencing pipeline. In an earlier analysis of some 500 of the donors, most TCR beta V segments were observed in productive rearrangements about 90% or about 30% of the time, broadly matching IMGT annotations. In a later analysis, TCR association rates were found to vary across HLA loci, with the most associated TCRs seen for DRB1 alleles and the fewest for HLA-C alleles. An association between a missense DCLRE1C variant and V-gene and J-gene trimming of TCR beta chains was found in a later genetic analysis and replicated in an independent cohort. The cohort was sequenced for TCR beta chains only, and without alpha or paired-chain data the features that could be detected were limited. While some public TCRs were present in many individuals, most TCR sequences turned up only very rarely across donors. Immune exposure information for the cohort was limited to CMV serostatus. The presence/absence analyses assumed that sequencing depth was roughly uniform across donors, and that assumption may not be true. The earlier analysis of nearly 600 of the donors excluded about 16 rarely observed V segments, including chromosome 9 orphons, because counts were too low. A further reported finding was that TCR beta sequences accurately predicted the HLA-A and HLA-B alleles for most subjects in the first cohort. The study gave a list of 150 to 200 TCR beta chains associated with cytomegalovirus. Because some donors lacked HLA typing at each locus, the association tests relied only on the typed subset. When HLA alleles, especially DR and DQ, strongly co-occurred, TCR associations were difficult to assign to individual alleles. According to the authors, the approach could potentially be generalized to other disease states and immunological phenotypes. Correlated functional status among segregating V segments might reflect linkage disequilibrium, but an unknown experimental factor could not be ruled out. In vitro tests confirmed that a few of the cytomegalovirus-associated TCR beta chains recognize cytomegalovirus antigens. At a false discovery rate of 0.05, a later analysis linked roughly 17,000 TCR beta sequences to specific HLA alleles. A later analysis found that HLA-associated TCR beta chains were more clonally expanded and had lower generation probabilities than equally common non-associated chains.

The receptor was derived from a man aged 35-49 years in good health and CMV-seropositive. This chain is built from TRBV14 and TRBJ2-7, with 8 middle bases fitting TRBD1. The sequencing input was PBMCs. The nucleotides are TGTGCCAGCAGCCTGACAGGGGACAGAATTGTGGTCGAGCAGTACTTC. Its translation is CASSLTGDRIVVEQYF.